Sequencing of this TCR beta chain was carried out in a study of human T cells and chemical hapten exposure. Study background: Patients additionally received therapeutic doses of diphenylcyclopropenone on the scalp once a week, and this continued throughout the roughly 26-week study. Study results and caveats: With alopecia, donors may have immune responses unlike healthy people's.

V lost 6 bases to trimming and J lost 0 bases, with 18 bases between them. Looked up from germline, CDR1 is DFQATT and CDR2 is SNEGSKA (reference sequence). The CDR3 has 15 amino acids. Time point indicated: patch test 3, about 24 weeks after DPC sensitization. As to treatment: therapeutic diphenylcyclopropenone sensitization with weekly scalp DPC. Samples of blood were obtained prior to the application of each patch test. This clonotype was picked up many times. Its target is not known. MiXCR, applied by TCRdb to the RACE reads, yields one record per CDR3 protein. The data contain 80,000 to 100,000 distinct CDR3 sequences, approximately 11% of them singletons.

This sequence joins TRBV20-1 and TRBJ2-7; D may be TRBD1 (5 bases). The origin of this receptor is a woman younger than 45 with alopecia areata. Some clones in this sample may be carry-over from other donors' samples. This sample comprised whole blood, obtained in connection with sensitization to the hapten diphenylcyclopropenone (DPC). The CDR3 DNA reads as TGCAGTGCCCTCCCGGTCAGGGCCAACTCCTACGAGCAGTACTTC. Encoded protein: CSALPVRANSYEQYF.